The next 9 T cell receptor beta chains were all read from a single sample in a study of cytomegalovirus exposure and HLA in healthy donors. The PCR used 60 Vbeta and 13 Jbeta primers. TCRdb's table, derived via immunoSEQ multiplex PCR, lists solely in-frame clones and lacks some. The sample records approximately 74,000 clones, around three quarters being singletons. The sample consisted of PBMCs. Receptor source: a woman in her forties in good health and CMV-seronegative.

V gene TRBV25-1 combines with J gene TRBJ2-5, with TRBD2 matching 12 bases. The J segment lost 2 bases and the V segment lost 1 base, leaving 5 bases of the junction unmatched. Per germline, CDR1 MGHDK and CDR2 SYGVNS. This CDR3 has 17 amino acids. The CDR3 nucleotides read TGTGCCAGCAGTGAATGGGGGACTAGCGGGTATCAAGAGACCCAGTACTTC. Its protein is CASSEWGTSGYQETQYF. Using reference TRBV25-1 and TRBJ2-5 for the parts outside the CDR3, the full variable domain is EADIYQTPRYLVIGTGKKITLECSQTMGHDKMYWYQQDPGMELHLIHYSYGVNSTEKGDLSSESTVSRIRTEHFPLTLESARPSHTSQYLCASSEWGTSGYQETQYFGPGTRLLVL.

The chain is built from TRBV7-2 and TRBJ2-1; unclear D gene. Germline assignment: CDR1 SGHTA and CDR2 FQGNSA. This CDR3 is 14 amino acids long. Trimming pared 0 bases from V and 9 bases from J, leaving 12 bases between. The CDR3 sequence: CASSLAGPGSEQFF. As DNA, the CDR3 is TGTGCCAGCAGCTTAGCGGGCCCTGGAAGTGAGCAGTTCTTC.

This rearrangement joins TRBV18 to TRBJ2-1, with TRBD2 identical over 10 bases. The CDR3 has 15 amino acids. Trimming cost V 3 bases and J 7 bases; bases outside gene matches: 6. Per germline, CDR1 KGHSH and CDR2 LQKENI. CDR3 in DNA: TGTGCCAGCTCACCTCTAGCGGGAGTAGATAATGAGCAGTTCTTC. Protein product: CASSPLAGVDNEQFF.

The rearrangement uses TRBV5-1 and TRBJ1-1; D gene uncertain. Looked up from germline, CDR1 is SGHRS and CDR2 is YFSETQ. The V gene lost 4 bases and the J gene lost 8 bases, with 15 bases spanning the gap. CDR3 length equals 13 residues. The CDR3 here is CASSLTGGIEAFF. Here the CDR3 DNA reads TGCGCCAGCAGCCTTACCGGAGGGATCGAAGCTTTCTTT.

The chain links TRBV2 to TRBJ2-7, with 10 bases matching TRBD2. Trimming removed 0 bases from V and 7 bases from J; junction bases left unmatched: 6. Per the germline V gene, CDR1 is SNHLY and CDR2 is FYNNEI. There are 15 residues in the CDR3. The CDR3 nucleotides read TGTGCCAGCAGTGAAGCGAGCGGGAGGGCCGGGGAGCAGTACTTC. Amino acid sequence: CASSEASGRAGEQYF. Filled out from reference TRBV2 and TRBJ2-7, the complete variable domain reads EPEVTQTPSHQVTQMGQEVILRCVPISNHLYFYWYRQILGQKVEFLVSFYNNEISEKSEIFDDQFSVERPDGSNFTLKIRSTKLEDSAMYFCASSEASGRAGEQYFGPGTRLTVT.

This clone was observed a single time. The chain couples TRBV11-3 to TRBJ2-3, with 7 bases matching TRBD2. The CDR3 totals 14 residues. The germline gives CDR1 SGHNT, CDR2 YENEEA. The junction had 6 bases not matched to a gene; V was cut back by 5 bases and J by 4 bases. CDR3 bases: TGTGCCAGCAGCCAACGGACTAGTTCAGATACGCAGTATTTT. Translation: CASSQRTSSDTQYF.

The chain carries TRBV7-2 and TRBJ1-2, with D perhaps TRBD1 (6 bases). The CDR3 sequence is 16 residues long. The germline V gene encodes CDR1 SGHTA and CDR2 FQGNSA. V gave up 1 base and J gave up 1 base, with 13 bases separating them. The CDR3 is CASSLGGQTHNYGYTF. The CDR3 nucleotides read TGTGCCAGCAGCTTAGGCGGACAGACACATAACTATGGCTACACCTTC.

V gene TRBV19 combines with J gene TRBJ2-1; perhaps TRBD1 as D (5 bases). The CDR3 is 14 amino acids. Germline V gene sequence: CDR1 LNHDA, CDR2 SQIVND (reference sequence). Trimming removed 6 bases at V and 2 bases at J, with 11 bases between. CDR3 nucleotide sequence: TGTGCCAGTAGCGGACATAACGCCTACAATGAGCAGTTCTTC. Residues: CASSGHNAYNEQFF.

This clone was detected only once. This sequence joins TRBV10-3 and TRBJ2-7; tentative D call: TRBD1 (6 bases). V lost 10 bases and J lost 2, with 21 bases in between. The CDR3 runs to 15 residues. Germline lookup yields CDR1 ENHRY and CDR2 SYGVKD. CDR3 sequence (DNA): TGTGCCACCTCCGGACAGACCATTCCTACCTACGAGCAGTACTTC. Translating gives CATSGQTIPTYEQYF.